This T cell receptor beta chain was identified in a study of T cell changes during pregnancy in multiple sclerosis. Data came from immunoSEQ multiplex PCR; TCRdb stores just in-frame clones and leaves some out. The sample has some 33,000 clones, roughly 87% seen once; the top ten hold around 10%. This CDR3 comprises 16 residues. Trimming removed 4 bases from V and 2 bases from J; junction bases left unmatched: 9. Looked up from germline, CDR1 is SGHRS and CDR2 is YFSETQ. The origin of this receptor is a female donor with multiple sclerosis, enrolled in a pregnancy study. The J gene is TRBJ2-5, the V gene TRBV5-1; 9 bases match TRBD1. This specimen consisted of CD8+ T cells from peripheral blood mononuclear cells, obtained in the third trimester of pregnancy. CDR3 nucleotides: TGCGCCAGCAGCATATCTTTGGGGACAGGGCAAGAGACCCAGTACTTC. Translated: CASSISLGTGQETQYF. The variable domain in full, completed from reference TRBV5-1 and TRBJ2-5, reads KAGVTQTPRYLIKTRGQQVTLSCSPISGHRSVSWYQQTPGQGLQFLFEYFSETQRNKGNFPGRFSGRQFSNSRSEMNVSTLELGDSALYLCASSISLGTGQETQYFGPGTRLLVL.